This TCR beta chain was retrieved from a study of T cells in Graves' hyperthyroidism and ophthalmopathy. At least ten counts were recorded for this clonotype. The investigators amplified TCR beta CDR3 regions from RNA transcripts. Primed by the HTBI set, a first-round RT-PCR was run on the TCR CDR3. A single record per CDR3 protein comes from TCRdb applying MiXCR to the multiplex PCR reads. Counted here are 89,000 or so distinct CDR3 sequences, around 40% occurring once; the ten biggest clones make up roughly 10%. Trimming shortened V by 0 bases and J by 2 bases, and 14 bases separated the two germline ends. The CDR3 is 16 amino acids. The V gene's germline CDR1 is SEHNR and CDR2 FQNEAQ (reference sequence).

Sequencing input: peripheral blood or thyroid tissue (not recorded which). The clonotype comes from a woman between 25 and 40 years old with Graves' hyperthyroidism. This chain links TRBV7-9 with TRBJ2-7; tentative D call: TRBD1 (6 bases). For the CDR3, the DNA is TGTGCCAGCAGCTTAGCTGGACAGCAGTACACCTACGAGCAGTACTTC. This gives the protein CASSLAGQQYTYEQYF.